This T cell receptor (beta chain) was captured by sequencing in a study of T cell repertoires in cytomegalovirus infection. Study-level information: From public TCR beta signatures came an indication of both CMV infection and matching HLA type. Findings of the study overall: Carriers of CMV plus the relevant HLA were identified by cumulative public TCR beta family frequency.

There are many counts of this clonotype. What it binds is unknown. Via MiXCR, TCRdb re-called the reads, giving one row per CDR3 protein. The sample yields about 360,000 distinct CDR3 sequences, around 18% seen once. The germline CDR1 and CDR2 sequences are SGHVS and FQNEAQ. Trimming pared 2 bases from V and 9 bases from J, leaving 8 bases between. The CDR3 extends over 12 amino acids. The chain is built from TRBV7-8 and TRBJ2-1, with D possibly matching TRBD1 (6 bases). Sequenced sample: PBMCs. This clonotype was obtained from a human donor in good health (CMV status not recorded). Some clones in this sample may be carry-over from other donors' samples. DNA for the CDR3: TGTGCCAGCAGCTTACAGGGGATTGAGCAGTTCTTC. This encodes CASSLQGIEQFF.